The TCR beta chain under discussion was sequenced for a study of siplizumab effects on memory and regulatory T cells. Findings of the study overall: Suppression by proliferating Tregs derived from siplizumab cultures was not verified.

The CDR3 totals 13 residues. CDR1 SGHRS and CDR2 YFSETQ come from the germline V gene. The V gene lost 0 bases and the J gene lost 8 bases, with 11 bases spanning the gap. The data were produced by immunoSEQ multiplex PCR, yet TCRdb's version contains in-frame clones alone and is incomplete. The sample holds around 100,000 clones; roughly 92% are singletons and the top ten take roughly 0.64%. In the case of this clone: Its target is not known.

The chain combines TRBV5-1 with TRBJ1-2; no clear D gene. Sequencing was carried out using Tregs sorted from blood. This receptor was taken from a human donor in good health. The CDR3 nucleotides are TGCGCCAGCAGCTTGGATCTTGCACGAGGCTACACCTTC. Its translation: CASSLDLARGYTF.